This TCR beta chain was sequenced for a study of blood T cell repertoires in COVID-19. Across the study: From the United States, Italy and Spain came samples of acute and convalescent COVID-19. T cells, B-cell-depleted T cells, or PBMCs supplied cDNA or gDNA.

In the authors' workflow: Scientists estimated how many nucleated cells there were by amplifying reference gene primers. The repertoire was sequenced with immunoSEQ multiplex PCR; TCRdb's copy has only in-frame clones and lacks some. That table gives V, J and clone size, and the DNA gave D and trimming. The table records 130,000 to 150,000 clones, about 83% of them present only once. The CDR3 totals 20 residues. Germline-derived CDR1 and CDR2 are MNHEY and SVGEGT. The J segment lost 0 bases and the V segment lost 6 bases, leaving 14 bases of the junction unmatched. The sequenced sample was peripheral blood. This TCR came from a woman between 35 and 50 years old with acute or convalescent COVID-19. The chain has TRBV6-2 or TRBV6-3 and TRBJ2-1, with 13 bases aligning to TRBD2. The CDR3 spells CASSSRLLAGGPSSYNEQFF. CDR3 sequence (DNA): TGTGCCAGCAGCTCCCGACTACTAGCGGGAGGGCCAAGCTCCTACAATGAGCAGTTCTTC.